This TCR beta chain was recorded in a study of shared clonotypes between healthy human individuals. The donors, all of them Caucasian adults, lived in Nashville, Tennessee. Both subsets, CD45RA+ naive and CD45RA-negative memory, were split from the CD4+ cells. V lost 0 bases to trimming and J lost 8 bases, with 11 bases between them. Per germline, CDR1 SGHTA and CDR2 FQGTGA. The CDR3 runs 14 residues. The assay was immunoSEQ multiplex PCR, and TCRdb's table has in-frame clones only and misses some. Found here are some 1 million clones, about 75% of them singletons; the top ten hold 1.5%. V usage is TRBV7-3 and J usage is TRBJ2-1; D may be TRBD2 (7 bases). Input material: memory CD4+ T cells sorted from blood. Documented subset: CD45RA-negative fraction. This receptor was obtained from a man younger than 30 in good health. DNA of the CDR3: TGTGCCAGCAGCTTAACCGGGGGGCCGTATGAGCAGTTCTTC. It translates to CASSLTGGPYEQFF.